The clone carrying this TCR beta chain was seen more than once but under ten times. What it binds is unknown. Germline V gene data show CDR1 as SGHDN and CDR2 as FVKESK. The CDR3 extends over 14 amino acids. J was trimmed by 2 bases and V by 3 bases; bases with no gene match: 3. Time point given: patch test 3, about 24 weeks after DPC sensitization. As to treatment: therapeutic diphenylcyclopropenone sensitization with weekly scalp DPC. Total RNA came from unfractionated whole blood. The data derive from a study of human T cells and chemical hapten exposure. General study findings and limits: The study found that PT1 expanded TCR counts correlated positively with patch test score.

TCRdb recomputed calls from the RACE reads with MiXCR, one row per CDR3 protein. The sample has about 120,000 distinct CDR3 sequences, about 11% seen once. V gene TRBV14 combines with J gene TRBJ1-2; 7 bases agree with TRBD1. The source is a woman aged 50 to 60 with alopecia areata. Some clones in this sample may be carry-over from other donors' samples. This specimen was whole blood, taken in connection with sensitization to the hapten diphenylcyclopropenone (DPC). DNA of the CDR3: TGTGCCAGCAGCCAGGACAGGCTAAACTATGGCTACACCTTC. Its protein is CASSQDRLNYGYTF.